A single T cell receptor beta chain is shown here with its context. V gave up 2 bases and J gave up 2 bases; unmatched junction bases: 5. The CDR3 covers 15 residues. The germline CDR1 and CDR2 sequences are KGHSH and LQKENI. This sample is drawn from a study of blood T cell repertoires in COVID-19. About the study: COVID-19 samples from acute and convalescent phases originated in the United States, Italy and Spain.

Sequencing used immunoSEQ multiplex PCR; TCRdb keeps in-frame clones, though not all of them. The table records some 120,000 clones, 70% to 90% of them present only once. This receptor was taken from a man between 45 and 60 years old with acute or convalescent COVID-19. The sample taken for sequencing was peripheral blood. The V gene is TRBV18, the J gene TRBJ2-7; 8 bases match TRBD1. CDR3 in DNA: TGTGCCAGCTCACCAAAGGACAGGGCGCCCTACGAGCAGTACTTC. Protein: CASSPKDRAPYEQYF.